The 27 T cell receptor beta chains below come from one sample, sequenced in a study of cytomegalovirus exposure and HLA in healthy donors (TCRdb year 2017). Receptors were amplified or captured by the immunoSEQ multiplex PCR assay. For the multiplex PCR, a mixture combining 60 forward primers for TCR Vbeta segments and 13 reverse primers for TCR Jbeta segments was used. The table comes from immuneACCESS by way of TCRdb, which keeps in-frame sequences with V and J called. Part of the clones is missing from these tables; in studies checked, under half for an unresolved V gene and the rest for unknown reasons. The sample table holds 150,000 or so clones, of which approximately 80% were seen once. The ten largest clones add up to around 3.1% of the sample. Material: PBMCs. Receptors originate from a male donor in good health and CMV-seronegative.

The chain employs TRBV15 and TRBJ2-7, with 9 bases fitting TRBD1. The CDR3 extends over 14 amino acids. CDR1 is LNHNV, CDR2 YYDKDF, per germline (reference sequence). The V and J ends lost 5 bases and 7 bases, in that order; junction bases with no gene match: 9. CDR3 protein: CATSPSRDRVEQYF. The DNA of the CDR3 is TGTGCCACCAGCCCGTCCCGGGACAGGGTTGAGCAGTACTTC.

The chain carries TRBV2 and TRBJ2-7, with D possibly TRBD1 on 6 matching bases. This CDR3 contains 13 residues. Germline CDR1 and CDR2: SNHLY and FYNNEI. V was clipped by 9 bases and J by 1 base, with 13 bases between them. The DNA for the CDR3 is TGTGCCAGTAGCGAGAGGGGGTCCTACGAGCAGTACTTC. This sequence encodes CASSERGSYEQYF.

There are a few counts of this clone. CDR3 loop: CASSFSLQRTVNEQFF. CDR3 bases: TGTGCCAGCAGTTTTTCCCTACAACGGACAGTCAATGAGCAGTTCTTC. J is TRBJ2-1 and V is TRBV27, with D possibly matching TRBD1 (6 bases). CDR1 and CDR2 from the germline V gene are MNHEY and SMNVEV (reference sequence). This CDR3 has 16 amino acids. The V end lost 3 bases, the J end lost 6 bases, and 18 bases lay between the germline ends.

CDR3 region: CASSSGVEAGELFF. The CDR3 DNA sequence: TGTGCCAGCAGCTCGGGAGTAGAAGCCGGGGAGCTGTTTTTT. The rearrangement links TRBV5-4 to TRBJ2-2; possibly TRBD2 for D (6 bases). V lost 3 bases to trimming and J lost 6 bases, with 12 bases between them. The CDR3 sequence is 14 residues long. Looked up from germline, CDR1 is SGHNT and CDR2 is YYREEE (reference sequence).

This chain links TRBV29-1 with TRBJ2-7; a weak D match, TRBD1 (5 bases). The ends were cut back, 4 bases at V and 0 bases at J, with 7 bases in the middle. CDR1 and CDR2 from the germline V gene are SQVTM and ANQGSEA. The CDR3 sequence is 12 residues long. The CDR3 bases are TGCAGCGTTGGGGGCCTCTCCTACGAGCAGTACTTC. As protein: CSVGGLSYEQYF.

Here the CDR3 reads CATSGQVNTEAFF. The CDR3 coding sequence is TGTGCCACTTCGGGACAGGTGAACACTGAAGCTTTCTTT. The J gene is TRBJ1-1, the V gene TRBV15, with 8 bases lining up with TRBD1. This CDR3 is built from 13 residues. Germline-derived CDR1 and CDR2 are LNHNV and YYDKDF (reference sequence). V gave up 9 bases and J gave up 0 bases; unmatched junction bases: 3.

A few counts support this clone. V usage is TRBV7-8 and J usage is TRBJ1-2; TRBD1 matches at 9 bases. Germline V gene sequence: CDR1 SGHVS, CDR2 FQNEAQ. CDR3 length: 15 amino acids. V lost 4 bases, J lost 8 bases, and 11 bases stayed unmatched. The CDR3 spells CASSSTGTGKSGYTF. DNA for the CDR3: TGTGCCAGCAGCTCGACCGGGACAGGGAAATCAGGCTACACCTTC. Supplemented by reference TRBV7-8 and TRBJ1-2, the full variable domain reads GAGVSQSPRYKVAKRGQDVALRCDPISGHVSLFWYQQALGQGPEFLTYFQNEAQLDKSGLPSDRFFAERPEGSVSTLKIQRTQQEDSAVYLCASSSTGTGKSGYTFGSGTRLTVV.

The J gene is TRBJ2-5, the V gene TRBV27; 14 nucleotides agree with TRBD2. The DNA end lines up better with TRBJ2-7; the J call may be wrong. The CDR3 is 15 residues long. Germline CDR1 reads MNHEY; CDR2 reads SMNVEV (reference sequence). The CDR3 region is CASSSTSGGDYEQYF. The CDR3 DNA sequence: TGTGCCAGCAGTTCGACTAGCGGGGGGGACTACGAGCAGTACTTC.

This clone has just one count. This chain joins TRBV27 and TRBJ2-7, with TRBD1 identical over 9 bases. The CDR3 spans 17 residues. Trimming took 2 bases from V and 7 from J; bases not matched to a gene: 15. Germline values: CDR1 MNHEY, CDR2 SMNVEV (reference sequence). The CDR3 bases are TGTGCCAGCAGTTTAACGCCCTCCGGGACAGGGAGAGGAGAGCAGTACTTC. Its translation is CASSLTPSGTGRGEQYF.

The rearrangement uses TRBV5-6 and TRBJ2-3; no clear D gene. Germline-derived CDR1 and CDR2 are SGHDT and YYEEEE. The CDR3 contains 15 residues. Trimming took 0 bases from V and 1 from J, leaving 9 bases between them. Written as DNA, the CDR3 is TGTGCCAGCAGCTTGGATCTGGGCCGCACAGATACGCAGTATTTT. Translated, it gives CASSLDLGRTDTQYF. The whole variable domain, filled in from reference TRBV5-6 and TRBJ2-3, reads DAGVTQSPTHLIKTRGQQVTLRCSPKSGHDTVSWYQQALGQGPQFIFQYYEEEERQRGNFPDRFSGHQFPNYSSELNVNALLLGDSALYLCASSLDLGRTDTQYFGPGTRLTVL.

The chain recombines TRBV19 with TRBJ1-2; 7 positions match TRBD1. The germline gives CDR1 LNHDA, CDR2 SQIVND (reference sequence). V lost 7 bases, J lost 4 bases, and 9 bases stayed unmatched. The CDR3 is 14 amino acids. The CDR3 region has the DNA TGTGCCAGTACAATGGGGACAGCTCTCTATGGCTACACCTTC. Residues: CASTMGTALYGYTF.

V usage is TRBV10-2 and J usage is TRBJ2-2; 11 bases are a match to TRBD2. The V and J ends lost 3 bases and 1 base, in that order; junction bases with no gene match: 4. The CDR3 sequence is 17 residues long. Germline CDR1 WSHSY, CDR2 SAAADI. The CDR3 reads CASSDGGTSGNTGELFF. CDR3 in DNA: TGCGCCAGCAGTGATGGGGGGACTAGCGGGAACACCGGGGAGCTGTTTTTT.

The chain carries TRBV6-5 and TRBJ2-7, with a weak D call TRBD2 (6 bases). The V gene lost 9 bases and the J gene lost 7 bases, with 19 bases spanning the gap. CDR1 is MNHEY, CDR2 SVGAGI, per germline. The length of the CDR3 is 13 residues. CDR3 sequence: CARGGRPNTEQYF. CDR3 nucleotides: TGTGCCAGGGGGGGTAGGCCGAATACGGAGCAGTACTTC.

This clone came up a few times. CDR3 protein: CASSRLAGGYNEQFF. CDR3 nucleotide sequence: TGTGCCAGCAGCCGACTAGCGGGAGGCTACAATGAGCAGTTCTTC. The V and J genes are TRBV6-5 and TRBJ2-1; 13 bases line up with TRBD2. The CDR3 length is 15 residues. With 6 bases clipped from V and 3 bases from J, the junction kept 2 bases outside the gene matches. Germline values: CDR1 MNHEY, CDR2 SVGAGI.

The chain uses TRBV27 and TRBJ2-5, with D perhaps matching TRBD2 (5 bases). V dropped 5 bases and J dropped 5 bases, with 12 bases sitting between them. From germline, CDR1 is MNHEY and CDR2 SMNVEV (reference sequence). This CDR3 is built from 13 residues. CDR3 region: CASSPTRGETQYF. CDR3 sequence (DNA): TGTGCCAGCAGTCCCACTAGAGGGGAGACCCAGTACTTC.

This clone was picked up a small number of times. CDR3 coding DNA: TGTGCCAGCACCCGCCGGGGGGATACCTACGAGCAGTACTTC. Translation gives CASTRRGDTYEQYF. This chain joins TRBV11-1 and TRBJ2-7; 7 bases map to TRBD2. The CDR3 consists of 14 residues. CDR1 and CDR2 from the germline V gene are SGHAT and FQDESV (reference sequence). The J segment lost 2 bases and the V segment lost 7 bases, leaving 8 bases of the junction unmatched.

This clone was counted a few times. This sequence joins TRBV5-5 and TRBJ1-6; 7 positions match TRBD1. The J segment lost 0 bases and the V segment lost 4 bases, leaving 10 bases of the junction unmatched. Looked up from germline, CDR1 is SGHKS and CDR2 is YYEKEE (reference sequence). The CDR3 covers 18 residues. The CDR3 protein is CASSPRTGGGSYNSPLHF. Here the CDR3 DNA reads TGTGCCAGCAGCCCAAGGACAGGAGGGGGCTCCTATAATTCACCCCTCCACTTT.

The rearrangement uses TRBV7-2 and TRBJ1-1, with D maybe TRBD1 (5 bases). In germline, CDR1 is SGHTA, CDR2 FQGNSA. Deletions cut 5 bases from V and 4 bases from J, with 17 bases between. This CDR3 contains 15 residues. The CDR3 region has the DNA TGTGCCAGCAGCCCACGGGGGGACGCTAGCACTGAAGCTTTCTTT. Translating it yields CASSPRGDASTEAFF.

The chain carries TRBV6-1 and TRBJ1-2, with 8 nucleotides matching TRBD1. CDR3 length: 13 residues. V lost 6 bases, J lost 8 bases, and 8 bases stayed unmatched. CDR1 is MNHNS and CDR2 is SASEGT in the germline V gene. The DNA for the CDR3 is TGTGCCAGCAGGACCACAGGGACAGGAGGCTACACCTTC. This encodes CASRTTGTGGYTF.

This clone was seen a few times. Written as DNA, the CDR3 is TGCGCCAGCAGCCAAGATAACACAGGCATACCTACCTACGAGCAGTACTTC. This gives the protein CASSQDNTGIPTYEQYF. This rearrangement joins TRBV4-1 to TRBJ2-7, with D maybe TRBD1 (5 bases). The CDR3 totals 17 residues. Trimming left V 0 bases short and J 2 bases short, with 17 bases between. CDR1 is MGHRA, CDR2 YSYEKL, per germline.

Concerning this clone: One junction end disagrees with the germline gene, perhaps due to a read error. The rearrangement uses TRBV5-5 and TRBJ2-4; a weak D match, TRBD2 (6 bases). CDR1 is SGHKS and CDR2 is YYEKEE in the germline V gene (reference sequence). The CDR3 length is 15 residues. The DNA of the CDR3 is TGTGCCAGCCGCTTATTAGCGGCCGCCAAAAACATTCAGTACTTC. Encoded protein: CASRLLAAAKNIQYF.

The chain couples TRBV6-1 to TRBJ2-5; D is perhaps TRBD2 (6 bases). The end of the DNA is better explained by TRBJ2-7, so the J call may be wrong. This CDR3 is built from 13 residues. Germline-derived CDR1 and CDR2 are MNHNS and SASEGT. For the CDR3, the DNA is TGTGCCGGGAGGACAAGGGCCGCCTACGAGCAGTACTTC. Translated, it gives CAGRTRAAYEQYF.

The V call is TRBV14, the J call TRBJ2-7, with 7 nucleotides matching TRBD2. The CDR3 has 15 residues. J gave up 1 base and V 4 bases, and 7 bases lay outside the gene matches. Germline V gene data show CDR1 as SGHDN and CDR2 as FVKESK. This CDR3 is CASSPSGMGSYEQYF. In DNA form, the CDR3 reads TGTGCCAGCAGCCCAAGCGGGATGGGATCCTACGAGCAGTACTTC.

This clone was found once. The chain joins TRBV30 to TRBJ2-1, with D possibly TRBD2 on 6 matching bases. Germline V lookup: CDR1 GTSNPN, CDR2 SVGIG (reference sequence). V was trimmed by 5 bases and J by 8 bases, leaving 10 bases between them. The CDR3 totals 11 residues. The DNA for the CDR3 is TGTGCCTGGCAGGGAGGAGATGAGCAGTTCTTC. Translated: CAWQGGDEQFF.

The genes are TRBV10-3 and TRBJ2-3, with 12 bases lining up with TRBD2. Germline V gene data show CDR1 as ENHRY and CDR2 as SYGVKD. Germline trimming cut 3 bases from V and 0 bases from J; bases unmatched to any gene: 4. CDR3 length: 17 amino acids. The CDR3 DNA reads TGTGCCATCAGTGATTTGACTAGCGGGGGAAGCACAGATACGCAGTATTTT. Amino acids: CAISDLTSGGSTDTQYF.

The CDR3 is CSARQETQYF. CDR3 nucleotide sequence: TGCAGTGCTAGACAGGAGACCCAGTACTTC. The chain combines TRBV20-1 with TRBJ2-5; D gene uncertain. With 2 bases removed from V and 5 bases from J, the gap between germline ends came to 3 bases. Germline CDR1 is DFQATT and CDR2 is SNEGSKA (reference sequence). The CDR3 length is 10 residues.

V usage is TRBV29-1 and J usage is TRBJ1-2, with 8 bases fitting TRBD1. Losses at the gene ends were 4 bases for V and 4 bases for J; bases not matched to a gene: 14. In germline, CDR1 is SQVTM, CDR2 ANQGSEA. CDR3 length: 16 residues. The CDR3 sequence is CSVVGGQARTPYGYTF. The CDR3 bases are TGCAGCGTTGTTGGGGGACAGGCCCGGACACCCTATGGCTACACCTTC.